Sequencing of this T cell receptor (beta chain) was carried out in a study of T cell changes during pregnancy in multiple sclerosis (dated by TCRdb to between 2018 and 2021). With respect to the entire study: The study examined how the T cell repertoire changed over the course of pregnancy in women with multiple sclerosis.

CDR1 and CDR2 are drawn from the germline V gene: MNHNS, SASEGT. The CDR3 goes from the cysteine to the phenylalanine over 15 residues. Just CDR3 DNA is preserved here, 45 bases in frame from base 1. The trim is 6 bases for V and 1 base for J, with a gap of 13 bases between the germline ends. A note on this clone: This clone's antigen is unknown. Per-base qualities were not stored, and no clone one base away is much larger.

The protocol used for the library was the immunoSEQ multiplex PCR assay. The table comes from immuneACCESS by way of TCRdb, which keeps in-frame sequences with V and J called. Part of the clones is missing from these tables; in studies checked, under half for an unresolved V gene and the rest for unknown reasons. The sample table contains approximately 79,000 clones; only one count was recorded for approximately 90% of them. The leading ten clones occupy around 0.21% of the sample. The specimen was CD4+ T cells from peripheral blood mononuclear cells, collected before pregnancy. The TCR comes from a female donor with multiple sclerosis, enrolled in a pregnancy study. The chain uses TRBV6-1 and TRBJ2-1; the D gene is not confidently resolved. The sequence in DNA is TGTGCCAGCAGCACCCTAGAGGTATCCTACAATGAGCAGTTCTTC. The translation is CASSTLEVSYNEQFF.